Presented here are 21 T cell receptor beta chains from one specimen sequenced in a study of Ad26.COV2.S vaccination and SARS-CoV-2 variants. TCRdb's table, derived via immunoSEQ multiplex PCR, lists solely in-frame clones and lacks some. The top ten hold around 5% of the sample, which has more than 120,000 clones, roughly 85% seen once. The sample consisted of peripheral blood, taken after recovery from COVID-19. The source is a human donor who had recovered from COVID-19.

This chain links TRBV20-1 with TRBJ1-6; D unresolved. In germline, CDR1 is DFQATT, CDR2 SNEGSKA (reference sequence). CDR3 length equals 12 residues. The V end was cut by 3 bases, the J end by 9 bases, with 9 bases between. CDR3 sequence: CSASKGGSPLHF. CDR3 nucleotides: TGCAGTGCTAGTAAGGGAGGTTCACCCCTCCACTTT.

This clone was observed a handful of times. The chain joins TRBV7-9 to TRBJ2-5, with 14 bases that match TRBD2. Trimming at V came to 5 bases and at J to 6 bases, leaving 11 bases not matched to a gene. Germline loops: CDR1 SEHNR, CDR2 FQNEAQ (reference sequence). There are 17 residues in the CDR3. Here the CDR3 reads CASSARRLAGGLKTQYF. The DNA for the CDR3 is TGTGCCAGCAGCGCCCGCCGACTAGCGGGGGGGCTGAAGACCCAGTACTTC.

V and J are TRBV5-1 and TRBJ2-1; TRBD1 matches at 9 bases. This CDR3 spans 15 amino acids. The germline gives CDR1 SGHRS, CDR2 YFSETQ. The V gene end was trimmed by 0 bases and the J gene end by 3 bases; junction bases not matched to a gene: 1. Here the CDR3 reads CASSLEGQGYNEQFF. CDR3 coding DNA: TGCGCCAGCAGCTTGGAGGGACAGGGCTACAATGAGCAGTTCTTC.

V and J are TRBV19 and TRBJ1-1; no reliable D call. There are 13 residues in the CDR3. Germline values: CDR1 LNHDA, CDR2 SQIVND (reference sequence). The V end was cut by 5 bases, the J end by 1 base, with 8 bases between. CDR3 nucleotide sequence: TGTGCCAGTAGTGAGGGCTGGAACACTGAAGCTTTCTTT. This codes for CASSEGWNTEAFF.

As DNA, the CDR3 is TGTGCCAGCAGTTTACCTAGAGGGGGCCGTAGCTCCTACGAGCAGTACTTC. Protein product: CASSLPRGGRSSYEQYF. The rearrangement joins TRBV28 to TRBJ2-7; 7 bases line up with TRBD1. Germline CDR1 is MDHEN and CDR2 is SYDVKM. CDR3 length equals 17 residues. V was pared by 2 bases and J by 0 bases, with 10 bases of the junction left unmatched.

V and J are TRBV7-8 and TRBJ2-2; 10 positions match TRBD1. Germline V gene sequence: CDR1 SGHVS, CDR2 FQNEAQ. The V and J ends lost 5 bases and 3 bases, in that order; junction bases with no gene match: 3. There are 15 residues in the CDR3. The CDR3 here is CASSPGTGDTGELFF. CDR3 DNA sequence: TGTGCCAGCAGCCCCGGGACAGGGGACACCGGGGAGCTGTTTTTT.

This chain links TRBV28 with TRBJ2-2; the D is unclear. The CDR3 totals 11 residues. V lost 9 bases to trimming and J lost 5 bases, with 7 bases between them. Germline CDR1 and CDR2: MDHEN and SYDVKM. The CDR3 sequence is CARSRTGELFF. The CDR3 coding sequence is TGTGCCAGGTCCCGGACCGGGGAGCTGTTTTTT.

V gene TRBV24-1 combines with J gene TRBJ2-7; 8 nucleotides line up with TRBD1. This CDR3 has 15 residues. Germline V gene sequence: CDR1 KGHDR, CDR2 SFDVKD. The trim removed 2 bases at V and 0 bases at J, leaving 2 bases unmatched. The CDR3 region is CATSDSGTGSYEQYF. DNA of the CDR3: TGTGCCACCAGTGATTCCGGGACAGGCTCCTACGAGCAGTACTTC.

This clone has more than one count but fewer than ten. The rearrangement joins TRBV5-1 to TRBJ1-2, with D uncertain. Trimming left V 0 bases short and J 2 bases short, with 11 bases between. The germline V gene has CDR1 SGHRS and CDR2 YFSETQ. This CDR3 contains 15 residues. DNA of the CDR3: TGCGCCAGCAGCTTGGCCTGGGCGGACAACTATGGCTACACCTTC. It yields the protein CASSLAWADNYGYTF.

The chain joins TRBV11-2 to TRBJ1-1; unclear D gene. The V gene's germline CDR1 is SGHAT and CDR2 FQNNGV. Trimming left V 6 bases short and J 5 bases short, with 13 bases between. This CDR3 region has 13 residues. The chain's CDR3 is CASRPLLGTEAFF. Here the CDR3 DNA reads TGTGCCAGCAGGCCCCTATTGGGGACTGAAGCTTTCTTT.

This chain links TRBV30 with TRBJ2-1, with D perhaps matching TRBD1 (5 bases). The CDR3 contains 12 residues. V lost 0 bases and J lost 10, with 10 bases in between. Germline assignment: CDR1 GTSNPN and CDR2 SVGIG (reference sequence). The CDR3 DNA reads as TGTGCCTGGAGTGTACAAGGGGTCGAGCAGTTCTTC. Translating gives CAWSVQGVEQFF.

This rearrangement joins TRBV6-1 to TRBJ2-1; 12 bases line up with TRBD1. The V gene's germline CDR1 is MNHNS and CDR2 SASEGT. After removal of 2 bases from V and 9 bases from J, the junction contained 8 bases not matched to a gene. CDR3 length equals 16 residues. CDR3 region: CASSERAGTGGAEQFF. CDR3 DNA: TGTGCCAGCAGTGAAAGGGCCGGGACAGGGGGCGCTGAGCAGTTCTTC.

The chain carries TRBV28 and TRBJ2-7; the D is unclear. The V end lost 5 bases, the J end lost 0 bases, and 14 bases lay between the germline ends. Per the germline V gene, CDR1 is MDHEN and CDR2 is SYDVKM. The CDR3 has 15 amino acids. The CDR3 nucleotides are TGTGCCAGCAGTCCCGCTCGACCGGGCTCCTACGAGCAGTACTTC. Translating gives CASSPARPGSYEQYF.

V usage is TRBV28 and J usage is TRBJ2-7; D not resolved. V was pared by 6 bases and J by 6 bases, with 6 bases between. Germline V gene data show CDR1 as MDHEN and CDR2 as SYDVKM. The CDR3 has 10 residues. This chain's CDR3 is CASRRVEQYF. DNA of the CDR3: TGTGCCAGCAGAAGGGTCGAGCAGTACTTC.

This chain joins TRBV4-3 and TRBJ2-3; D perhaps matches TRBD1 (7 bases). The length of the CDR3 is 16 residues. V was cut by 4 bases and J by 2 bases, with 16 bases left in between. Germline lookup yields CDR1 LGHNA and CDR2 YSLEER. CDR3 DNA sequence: TGCGCCAGCAGCCGAGAGGGGGCGGGAAACACAGATACGCAGTATTTT. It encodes CASSREGAGNTDTQYF.

As DNA, the CDR3 is TGTGCCAGCAGTCTGGACATGTGGCGCGAAGCTTTCTTT. It codes for CASSLDMWREAFF. The rearrangement uses TRBV27 and TRBJ1-1; D is possibly TRBD1 (5 bases). The germline gives CDR1 MNHEY, CDR2 SMNVEV (reference sequence). V lost 5 bases to trimming and J lost 8 bases, with 15 bases between them. This CDR3 spans 13 amino acids.

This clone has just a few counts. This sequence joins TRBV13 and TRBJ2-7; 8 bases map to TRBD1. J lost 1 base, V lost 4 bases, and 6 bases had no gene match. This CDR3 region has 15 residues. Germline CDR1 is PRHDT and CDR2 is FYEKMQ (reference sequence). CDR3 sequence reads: CASSSRGLGSYEQYF. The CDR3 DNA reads TGTGCCAGCAGCTCCAGGGGGCTTGGGTCCTACGAGCAGTACTTC. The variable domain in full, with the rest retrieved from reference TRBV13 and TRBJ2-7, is AAGVIQSPRHLIKEKRETATLKCYPIPRHDTVYWYQQGPGQDPQFLISFYEKMQSDKGSIPDRFSAQQFSDYHSELNMSSLELGDSALYFCASSSRGLGSYEQYFGPGTRLTVT.

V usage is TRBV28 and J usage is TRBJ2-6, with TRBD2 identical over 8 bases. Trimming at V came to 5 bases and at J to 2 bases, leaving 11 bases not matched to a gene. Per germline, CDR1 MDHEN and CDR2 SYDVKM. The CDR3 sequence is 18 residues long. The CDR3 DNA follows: TGTGCCAGCAGTCAGCTTCTAGCGGGCCTCCCTGGGGCCAACGTCCTGACTTTC. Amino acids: CASSQLLAGLPGANVLTF.

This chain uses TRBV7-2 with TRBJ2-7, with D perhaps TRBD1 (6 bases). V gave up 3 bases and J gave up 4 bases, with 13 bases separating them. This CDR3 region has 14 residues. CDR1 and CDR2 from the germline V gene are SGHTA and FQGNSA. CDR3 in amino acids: CASSLGTTGYEQYF. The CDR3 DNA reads TGTGCCAGCAGCTTGGGGACGACAGGTTACGAGCAGTACTTC.

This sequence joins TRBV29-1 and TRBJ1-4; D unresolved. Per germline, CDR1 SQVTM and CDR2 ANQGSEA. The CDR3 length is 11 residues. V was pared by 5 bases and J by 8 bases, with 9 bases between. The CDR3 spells CSVRKGEKLFF. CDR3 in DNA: TGCAGCGTTAGAAAGGGCGAAAAACTGTTTTTT.

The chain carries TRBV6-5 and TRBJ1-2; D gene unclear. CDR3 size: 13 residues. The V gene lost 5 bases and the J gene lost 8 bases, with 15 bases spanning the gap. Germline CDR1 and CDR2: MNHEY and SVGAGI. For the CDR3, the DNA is TGTGCCAGCAGTCCCCCCCTTGGGAACGGCTACACCTTC. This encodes CASSPPLGNGYTF.